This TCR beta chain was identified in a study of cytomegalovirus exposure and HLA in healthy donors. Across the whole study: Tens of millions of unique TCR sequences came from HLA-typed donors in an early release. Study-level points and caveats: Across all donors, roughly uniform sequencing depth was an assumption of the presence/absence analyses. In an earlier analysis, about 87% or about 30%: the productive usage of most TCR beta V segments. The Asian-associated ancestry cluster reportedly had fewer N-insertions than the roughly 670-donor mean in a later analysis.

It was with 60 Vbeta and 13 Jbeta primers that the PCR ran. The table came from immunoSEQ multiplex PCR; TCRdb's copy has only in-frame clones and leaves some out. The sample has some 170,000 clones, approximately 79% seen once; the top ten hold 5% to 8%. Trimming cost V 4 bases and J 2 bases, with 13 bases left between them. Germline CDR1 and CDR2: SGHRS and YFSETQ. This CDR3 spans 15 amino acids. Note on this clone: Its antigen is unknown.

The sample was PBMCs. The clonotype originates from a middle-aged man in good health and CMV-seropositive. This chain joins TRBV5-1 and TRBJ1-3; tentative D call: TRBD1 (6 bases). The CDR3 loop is CASSREDSPGNTIYF. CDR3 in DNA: TGCGCCAGCAGCCGTGAGGACAGCCCTGGAAACACCATATATTTT.